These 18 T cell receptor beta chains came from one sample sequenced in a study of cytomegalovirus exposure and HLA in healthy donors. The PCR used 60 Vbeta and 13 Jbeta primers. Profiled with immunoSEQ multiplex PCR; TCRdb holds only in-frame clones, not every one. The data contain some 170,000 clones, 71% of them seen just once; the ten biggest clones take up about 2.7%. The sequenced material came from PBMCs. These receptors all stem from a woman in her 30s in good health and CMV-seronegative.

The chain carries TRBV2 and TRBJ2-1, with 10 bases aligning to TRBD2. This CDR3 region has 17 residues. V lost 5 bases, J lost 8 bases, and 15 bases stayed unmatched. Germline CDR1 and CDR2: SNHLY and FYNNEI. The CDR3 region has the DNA TGTGCCAGCAGTCCCCACTCTTGGGAGCGGGAGGGTGATGAGCAGTTCTTC. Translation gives CASSPHSWEREGDEQFF.

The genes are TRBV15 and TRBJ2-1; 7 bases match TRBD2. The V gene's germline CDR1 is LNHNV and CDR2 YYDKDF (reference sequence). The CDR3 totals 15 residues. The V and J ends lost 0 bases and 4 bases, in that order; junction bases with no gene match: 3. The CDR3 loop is CATSREYGGYNEQFF. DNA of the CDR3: TGTGCCACCAGCAGAGAGTACGGGGGGTACAATGAGCAGTTCTTC.

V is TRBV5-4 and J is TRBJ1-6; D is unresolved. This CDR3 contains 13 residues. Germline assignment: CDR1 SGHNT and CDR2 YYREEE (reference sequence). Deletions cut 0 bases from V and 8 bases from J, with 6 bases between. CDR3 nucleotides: TGTGCCAGCAGCTTGGAATTCGATTCACCCCTCCACTTT. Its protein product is CASSLEFDSPLHF.

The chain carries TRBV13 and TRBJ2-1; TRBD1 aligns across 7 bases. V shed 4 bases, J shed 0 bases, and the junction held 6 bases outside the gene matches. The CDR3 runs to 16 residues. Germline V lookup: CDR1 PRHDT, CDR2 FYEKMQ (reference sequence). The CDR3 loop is CASSWTGYSSYNEQFF. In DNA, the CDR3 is TGTGCCAGCAGCTGGACAGGCTATAGCTCCTACAATGAGCAGTTCTTC.

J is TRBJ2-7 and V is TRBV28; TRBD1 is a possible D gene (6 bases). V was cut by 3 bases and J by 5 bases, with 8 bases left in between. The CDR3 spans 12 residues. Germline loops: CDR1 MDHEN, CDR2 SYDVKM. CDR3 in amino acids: CASSLDRNEQYF. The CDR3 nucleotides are TGTGCCAGCAGTTTGGACAGAAACGAGCAGTACTTC.

The CDR3 DNA reads TGTGCCAGCAGCTTAACCGGTGAGACTGAAGCTTTCTTT. It yields the protein CASSLTGETEAFF. The V gene is TRBV7-8, the J gene TRBJ1-1; D gene unclear. The CDR3 is 13 amino acids. Germline loops: CDR1 SGHVS, CDR2 FQNEAQ. V was pared by 2 bases and J by 5 bases, with 9 bases between. The full variable domain, with the rest looked up from reference TRBV7-8 and TRBJ1-1, is GAGVSQSPRYKVAKRGQDVALRCDPISGHVSLFWYQQALGQGPEFLTYFQNEAQLDKSGLPSDRFFAERPEGSVSTLKIQRTQQEDSAVYLCASSLTGETEAFFGQGTRLTVV.

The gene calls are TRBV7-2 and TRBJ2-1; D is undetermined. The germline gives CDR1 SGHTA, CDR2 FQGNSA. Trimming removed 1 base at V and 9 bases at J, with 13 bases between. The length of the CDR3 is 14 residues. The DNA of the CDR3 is TGTGCCAGCAGCTTAGACTGGTTAGCCGGTGAGCAGTTCTTC. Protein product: CASSLDWLAGEQFF.

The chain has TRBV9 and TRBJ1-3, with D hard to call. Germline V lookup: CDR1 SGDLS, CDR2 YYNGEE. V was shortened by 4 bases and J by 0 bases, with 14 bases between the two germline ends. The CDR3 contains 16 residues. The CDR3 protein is CASSPSDPSSGNTIYF. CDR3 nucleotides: TGTGCCAGCAGCCCATCAGACCCTAGCTCTGGAAACACCATATATTTT. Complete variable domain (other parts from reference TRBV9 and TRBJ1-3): DSGVTQTPKHLITATGQRVTLRCSPRSGDLSVYWYQQSLDQGLQFLIQYYNGEERAKGNILERFSAQQFPDLHSELNLSSLELGDSALYFCASSPSDPSSGNTIYFGEGSWLTVV.

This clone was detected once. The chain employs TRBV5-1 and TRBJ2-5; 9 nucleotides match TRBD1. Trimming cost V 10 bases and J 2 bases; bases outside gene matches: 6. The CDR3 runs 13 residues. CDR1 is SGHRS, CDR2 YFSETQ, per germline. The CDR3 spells CASGTGLQETQYF. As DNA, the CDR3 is TGCGCCTCCGGGACAGGGCTTCAAGAGACCCAGTACTTC.

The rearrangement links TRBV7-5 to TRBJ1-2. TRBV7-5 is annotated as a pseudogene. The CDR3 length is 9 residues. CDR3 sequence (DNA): TGTGGAGACTTTTATGGCTACACCTTC. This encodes CGDFYGYTF.

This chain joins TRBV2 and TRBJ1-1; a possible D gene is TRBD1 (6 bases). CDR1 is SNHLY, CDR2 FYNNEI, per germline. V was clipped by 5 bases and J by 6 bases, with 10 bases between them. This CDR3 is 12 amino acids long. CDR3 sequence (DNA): TGTGCCAGCAGTTCCCAGGGGCCTGAAGCTTTCTTT. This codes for CASSSQGPEAFF.

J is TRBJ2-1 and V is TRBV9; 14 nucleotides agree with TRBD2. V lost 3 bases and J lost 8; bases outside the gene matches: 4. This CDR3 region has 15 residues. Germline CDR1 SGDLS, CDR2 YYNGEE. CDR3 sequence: CASSAGLAGGHEQFF. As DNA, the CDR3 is TGTGCCAGCAGCGCAGGACTAGCGGGAGGACATGAGCAGTTCTTC.

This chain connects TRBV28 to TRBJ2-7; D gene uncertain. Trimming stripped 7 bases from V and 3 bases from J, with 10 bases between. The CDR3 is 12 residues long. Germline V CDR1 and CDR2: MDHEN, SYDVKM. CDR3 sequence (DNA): TGTGCCAGCAAGTCGGTCAACTACGAGCAGTACTTC. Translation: CASKSVNYEQYF.

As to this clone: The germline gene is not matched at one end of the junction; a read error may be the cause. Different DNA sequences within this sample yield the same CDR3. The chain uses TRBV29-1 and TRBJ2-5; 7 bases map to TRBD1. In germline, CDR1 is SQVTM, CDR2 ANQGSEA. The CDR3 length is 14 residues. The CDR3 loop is CSVAPTGSEETQYF. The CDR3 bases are TGCAGCGTTGCCCCGACAGGGTCGGAAGAGACTCAGTACTTC.

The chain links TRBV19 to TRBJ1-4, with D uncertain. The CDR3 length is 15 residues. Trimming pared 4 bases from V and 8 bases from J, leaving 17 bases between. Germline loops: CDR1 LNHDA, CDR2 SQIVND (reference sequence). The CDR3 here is CASSTDNFPGEKLFF. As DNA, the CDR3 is TGTGCCAGTAGTACCGACAACTTCCCGGGGGAAAAACTGTTTTTT.

Written as DNA, the CDR3 is TGTGCCAGCAGTGATGGGGACAGCTATCAGCCCCAGCATTTT. Amino acids: CASSDGDSYQPQHF. The chain links TRBV6-1 to TRBJ1-5; 7 bases fit TRBD1. Trimming cost V 3 bases and J 5 bases; bases outside gene matches: 4. CDR3 size: 14 residues. Germline CDR1 is MNHNS and CDR2 is SASEGT.

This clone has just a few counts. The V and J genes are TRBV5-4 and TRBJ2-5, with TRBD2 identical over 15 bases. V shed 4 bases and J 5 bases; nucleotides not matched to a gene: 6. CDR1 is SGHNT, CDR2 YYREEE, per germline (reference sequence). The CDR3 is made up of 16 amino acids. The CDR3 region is CASSPGLAGGLETQYF. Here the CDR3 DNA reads TGTGCCAGCAGCCCAGGACTAGCGGGGGGGCTTGAGACCCAGTACTTC.

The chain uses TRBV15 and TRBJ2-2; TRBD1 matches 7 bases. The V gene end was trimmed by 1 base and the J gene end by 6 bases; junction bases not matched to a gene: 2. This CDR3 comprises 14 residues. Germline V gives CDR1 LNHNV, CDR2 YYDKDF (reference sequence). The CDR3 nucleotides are TGTGCCACCAGCAGAGTGAGGGGGCCCGGGGAGCTGTTTTTT. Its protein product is CATSRVRGPGELFF.